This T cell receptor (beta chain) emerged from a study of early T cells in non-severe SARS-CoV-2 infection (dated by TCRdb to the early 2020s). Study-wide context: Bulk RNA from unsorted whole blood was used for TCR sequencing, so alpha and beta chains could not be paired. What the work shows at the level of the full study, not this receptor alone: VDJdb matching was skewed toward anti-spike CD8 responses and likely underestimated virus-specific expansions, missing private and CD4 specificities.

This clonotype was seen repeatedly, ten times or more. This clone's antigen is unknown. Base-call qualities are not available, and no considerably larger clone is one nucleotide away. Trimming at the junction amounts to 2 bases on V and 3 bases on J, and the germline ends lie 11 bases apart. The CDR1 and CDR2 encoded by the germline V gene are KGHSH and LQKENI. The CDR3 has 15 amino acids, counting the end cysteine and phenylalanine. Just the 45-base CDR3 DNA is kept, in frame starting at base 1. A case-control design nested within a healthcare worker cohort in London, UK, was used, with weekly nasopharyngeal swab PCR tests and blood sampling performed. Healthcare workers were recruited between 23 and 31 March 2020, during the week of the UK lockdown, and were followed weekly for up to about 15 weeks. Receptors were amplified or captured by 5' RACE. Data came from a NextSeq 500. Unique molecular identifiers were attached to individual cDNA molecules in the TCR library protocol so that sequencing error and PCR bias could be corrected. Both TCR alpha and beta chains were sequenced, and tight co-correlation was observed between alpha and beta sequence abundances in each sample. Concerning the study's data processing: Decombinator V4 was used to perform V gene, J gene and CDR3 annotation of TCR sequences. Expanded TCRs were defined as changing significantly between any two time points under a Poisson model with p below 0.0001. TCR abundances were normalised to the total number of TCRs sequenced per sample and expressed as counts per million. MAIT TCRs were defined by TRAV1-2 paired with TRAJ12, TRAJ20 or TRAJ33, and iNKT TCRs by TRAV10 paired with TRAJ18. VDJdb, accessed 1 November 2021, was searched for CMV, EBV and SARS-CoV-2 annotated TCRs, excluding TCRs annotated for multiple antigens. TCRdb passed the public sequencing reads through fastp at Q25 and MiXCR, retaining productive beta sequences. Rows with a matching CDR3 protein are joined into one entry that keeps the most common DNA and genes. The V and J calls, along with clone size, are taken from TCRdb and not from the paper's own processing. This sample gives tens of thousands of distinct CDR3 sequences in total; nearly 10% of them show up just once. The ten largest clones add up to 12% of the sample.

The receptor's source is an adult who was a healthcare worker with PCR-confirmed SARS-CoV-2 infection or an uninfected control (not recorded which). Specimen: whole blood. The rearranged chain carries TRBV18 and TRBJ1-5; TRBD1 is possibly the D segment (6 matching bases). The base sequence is TGTGCCAGCTCACCAAACCAGGGGAACAATCAGCCCCAGCATTTT. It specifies CASSPNQGNNQPQHF.